The rows below give T cell receptor beta chains drawn from one sample of a study of shared clonotypes between healthy human individuals. Sequencing used immunoSEQ multiplex PCR; TCRdb keeps in-frame clones, though not all of them. The sample shows approximately 2.5 million clones, more than 85% of them seen only once. The sample comprised naive CD4+ T cells from PBMCs. Every receptor here comes from a man between 18 and 29 years old in good health. Some clones in this sample may be carry-over from other donors' samples. The CDR3 runs from the conserved cysteine through the conserved F or W. The order of the fields is J gene, clone size, V gene, D gene, CDR3 DNA, CDR3 protein. The D gene is left open where the match is weak. Expanded clones are given a class, and other clones once, few, many or no size at all.

j_call: TRBJ1-2
clone_size: once
v_call: TRBV4-1
d_call: NA
cdr3_nt: TGCGCCAGCAGCCAAGAGGTCTATGGCTACACCTTC
cdr3_aa: CASSQEVYGYTF

j_call: TRBJ2-7
clone_size: once
v_call: TRBV25-1
d_call: NA
cdr3_nt: TGTGCCAGCAGTGGCCGTGGGGCAGATCACCACTACGAGCAGTACTTC
cdr3_aa: CASSGRGADHHYEQYF

j_call: TRBJ2-2
clone_size: NA
v_call: TRBV9
d_call: NA
cdr3_nt: TGTGCCAGCAGCGTAGCGGCGTGGAACACCGGGGAGCTGTTTTTT
cdr3_aa: CASSVAAWNTGELFF

j_call: TRBJ1-2
clone_size: NA
v_call: TRBV2
d_call: NA
cdr3_nt: TGTGCCAGCAGTGAGTCGGGTGGCTACACCTTC
cdr3_aa: CASSESGGYTF

j_call: TRBJ1-4
clone_size: few
v_call: TRBV18
d_call: TRBD1
cdr3_nt: TGTGCCAGCTCAGCGACAGGGATGGCAACTAATGAAAAACTGTTTTTT
cdr3_aa: CASSATGMATNEKLFF

j_call: TRBJ1-3
clone_size: NA
v_call: TRBV11-2
d_call: TRBD1
cdr3_nt: TGTGCCAGCAGCCAAGGACAGGCCGCTGGAAACACCATATATTTT
cdr3_aa: CASSQGQAAGNTIYF

j_call: TRBJ2-7
clone_size: NA
v_call: TRBV10-1
d_call: TRBD2
cdr3_nt: TGCGTCAGCAGGGCTAGCGGGACCTACGAGCAGTACTTC
cdr3_aa: CVSRASGTYEQYF

j_call: TRBJ1-5
clone_size: NA
v_call: TRBV7-2
d_call: NA
cdr3_nt: TGTGCCAGCAGCCCTAGCACGTATAGCAATCAGCCCCAGCATTTT
cdr3_aa: CASSPSTYSNQPQHF

j_call: TRBJ1-5
clone_size: NA
v_call: TRBV2
d_call: NA
cdr3_nt: TGTGCCAGCAGTGGAGGGGGTTCGGGCAATCAGCCCCAGCATTTT
cdr3_aa: CASSGGGSGNQPQHF

j_call: TRBJ2-1
clone_size: NA
v_call: TRBV19
d_call: TRBD2
cdr3_nt: TGTGCCAGTAGTATAGGGGCGGGGGGAATCTATGAGCAGTTCTTC
cdr3_aa: CASSIGAGGIYEQFF

j_call: TRBJ2-5
clone_size: NA
v_call: TRBV10-3
d_call: NA
cdr3_nt: TGTGCCACGTCAAAAGGACAGTACCAAGAGACCCAGTACTTC
cdr3_aa: CATSKGQYQETQYF

j_call: TRBJ1-1
clone_size: NA
v_call: TRBV29-1
d_call: NA
cdr3_nt: TGCAGCGTTGCCCCAGACACTGAAGCTTTCTTT
cdr3_aa: CSVAPDTEAFF

j_call: TRBJ1-3
clone_size: NA
v_call: TRBV6-1
d_call: TRBD1
cdr3_nt: TGTGCCAGCAGTGCCAGACAGGGAAGCTCTGGAAACACCATATATTTT
cdr3_aa: CASSARQGSSGNTIYF

j_call: TRBJ1-2
clone_size: NA
v_call: TRBV28
d_call: NA
cdr3_nt: TGTGCCAGCAGTTTGACCGCGTTCCCCTACACCTTC
cdr3_aa: CASSLTAFPYTF

j_call: TRBJ2-3
clone_size: NA
v_call: TRBV27
d_call: TRBD2
cdr3_nt: TGTGCCAGCAGTTCGGGACTAGCGGGATCTAGCACAGATACGCAGTATTTT
cdr3_aa: CASSSGLAGSSTDTQYF

j_call: TRBJ1-2
clone_size: NA
v_call: TRBV7-2
d_call: TRBD1
cdr3_nt: TGTGCCAGCAGCTTGTGGCAGGGGGCATATGGCTACACCTTC
cdr3_aa: CASSLWQGAYGYTF

j_call: TRBJ2-5
clone_size: NA
v_call: TRBV5-6
d_call: TRBD1
cdr3_nt: TGTGCCAGCAGCTTTGACAGGGGACCACAAGAGACCCAGTACTTC
cdr3_aa: CASSFDRGPQETQYF

j_call: TRBJ2-7
clone_size: NA
v_call: TRBV2
d_call: NA
cdr3_nt: TGTGCCAGCAGGTGGCGGGATACGCGCTACGAGCAGTACTTC
cdr3_aa: CASRWRDTRYEQYF

j_call: TRBJ1-4
clone_size: NA
v_call: TRBV15
d_call: TRBD1
cdr3_nt: TGTGCCACCAGCAGAGATGCAGGGGGCCCTAATGAAAAACTGTTTTTT
cdr3_aa: CATSRDAGGPNEKLFF

j_call: TRBJ2-7
clone_size: NA
v_call: TRBV6-5
d_call: NA
cdr3_nt: TGTGCCAGCAGTTTCTCCGGGACACCAGATTACGAGCAGTACTTC
cdr3_aa: CASSFSGTPDYEQYF

j_call: TRBJ2-5
clone_size: NA
v_call: TRBV7-2
d_call: NA
cdr3_nt: TGTGCCAGCAGCCGAAGTACACAAGAGACCCAGTACTTC
cdr3_aa: CASSRSTQETQYF

j_call: TRBJ2-1
clone_size: NA
v_call: TRBV2
d_call: NA
cdr3_nt: TGTGCCAGCAGTGGGGCAGCCCCCTCGGGTGAGCAGTTCTTC
cdr3_aa: CASSGAAPSGEQFF

j_call: TRBJ1-3
clone_size: NA
v_call: TRBV28
d_call: NA
cdr3_nt: TGTGCCAGCAGTTCAACAGGGTCAGGAAACACCATATATTTT
cdr3_aa: CASSSTGSGNTIYF

j_call: TRBJ2-7
clone_size: NA
v_call: TRBV2
d_call: NA
cdr3_nt: TGTGCCAGCAGTCGTGTCGGGTTAATCGGCGACGAGCAGTACTTC
cdr3_aa: CASSRVGLIGDEQYF

j_call: TRBJ1-4
clone_size: NA
v_call: TRBV11-2
d_call: NA
cdr3_nt: TGTGCCAGCAGCTTAGGCCAGTCGGAAAAACTGTTTTTT
cdr3_aa: CASSLGQSEKLFF

j_call: TRBJ2-3
clone_size: once
v_call: TRBV5-5
d_call: NA
cdr3_nt: TGTGCCAGCAGCTGGGCCTCGGGCACAGATACGCAGTATTTT
cdr3_aa: CASSWASGTDTQYF

j_call: TRBJ1-1
clone_size: NA
v_call: TRBV10-2
d_call: NA
cdr3_nt: TGCGCCAGCTTTGGAGGAACTGAAGCTTTCTTT
cdr3_aa: CASFGGTEAFF

j_call: TRBJ2-5
clone_size: NA
v_call: TRBV5-1
d_call: TRBD1
cdr3_nt: TGCGCCAGCAGCTCCCCCCGGACAGGGGGATCTGAGACCCAGTACTTC
cdr3_aa: CASSSPRTGGSETQYF

j_call: TRBJ2-7
clone_size: NA
v_call: TRBV5-4
d_call: TRBD1
cdr3_nt: TGTGCCAGCGTCCTTTACAGGGGGCCCCTCAACAGCTCCTACGAGCAGTACTTC
cdr3_aa: CASVLYRGPLNSSYEQYF

j_call: TRBJ1-4
clone_size: NA
v_call: TRBV18
d_call: NA
cdr3_nt: TGTGCCAGCTCACCACGCGAGGGGAATGAAAAACTGTTTTTT
cdr3_aa: CASSPREGNEKLFF

j_call: TRBJ1-5
clone_size: NA
v_call: TRBV28
d_call: NA
cdr3_nt: TGTGCCAGCAGTCGACTAGGCTACAGGAGCAATCAGCCCCAGCATTTT
cdr3_aa: CASSRLGYRSNQPQHF

j_call: TRBJ2-1
clone_size: NA
v_call: TRBV5-1
d_call: TRBD2
cdr3_nt: TGCGCCAGCAGCCCCCAAAGCGGGAGCTCCTACAATGAGCAGTTCTTC
cdr3_aa: CASSPQSGSSYNEQFF

j_call: TRBJ2-2
clone_size: NA
v_call: TRBV2
d_call: NA
cdr3_nt: TGTGCCAGCAGTGAGAACGGCCTTACCGGGGAGCTGTTTTTT
cdr3_aa: CASSENGLTGELFF

j_call: TRBJ1-3
clone_size: NA
v_call: TRBV7-2
d_call: NA
cdr3_nt: TGTGCCAGCAGCTCAACCCAGGGAAACACCATATATTTT
cdr3_aa: CASSSTQGNTIYF

j_call: TRBJ2-3
clone_size: NA
v_call: TRBV6-5
d_call: NA
cdr3_nt: TGTGCCAGCAGTCCACCTAGTTCAGATACGCAGTATTTT
cdr3_aa: CASSPPSSDTQYF

j_call: TRBJ2-7
clone_size: NA
v_call: TRBV6-1
d_call: NA
cdr3_nt: TGTGCCAGCACCTTAAACTGGGTATCCGAGCAGTACTTC
cdr3_aa: CASTLNWVSEQYF

j_call: TRBJ1-3
clone_size: NA
v_call: TRBV6-1
d_call: NA
cdr3_nt: TGTGCCAGCAGTTCTCAACAGGGAAACACCATATATTTT
cdr3_aa: CASSSQQGNTIYF

j_call: TRBJ2-5
clone_size: NA
v_call: TRBV7-9
d_call: TRBD1
cdr3_nt: TGTGCCAGTTCCGGGACAGGGGAGAGACAAGAGACCCAGTACTTC
cdr3_aa: CASSGTGERQETQYF

j_call: TRBJ1-1
clone_size: NA
v_call: TRBV6-1
d_call: NA
cdr3_nt: TGTGCCAGCAGTGAAGCGGGGACAACGAACACTGAAGCTTTCTTT
cdr3_aa: CASSEAGTTNTEAFF

j_call: TRBJ2-5
clone_size: NA
v_call: TRBV2
d_call: TRBD2
cdr3_nt: TGTGCCAGCAGTCCAACAGCGGGAGGGGAAGAGACCCAGTACTTC
cdr3_aa: CASSPTAGGEETQYF

j_call: TRBJ1-4
clone_size: NA
v_call: TRBV29-1
d_call: NA
cdr3_nt: TGCAGCGTTGAAGAGAACAGCCTAACTAATGAAAAACTGTTTTTT
cdr3_aa: CSVEENSLTNEKLFF

j_call: TRBJ2-7
clone_size: NA
v_call: TRBV5-1
d_call: TRBD2
cdr3_nt: TGCGCCAGCAGCTTGGCCGGACTAGCGGCCCCGGGCGAGCAGTACTTC
cdr3_aa: CASSLAGLAAPGEQYF

j_call: TRBJ1-2
clone_size: NA
v_call: TRBV10-3
d_call: TRBD1
cdr3_nt: TGTGCCATCAGTGTTCCCCCGGGACAGGGAGTTGGCTACACCTTC
cdr3_aa: CAISVPPGQGVGYTF

j_call: TRBJ2-4
clone_size: once
v_call: TRBV28
d_call: NA
cdr3_nt: TGTGCCAGCAGTTCGCCGGGACTCCCTAGGGACATTCAGTACTTC
cdr3_aa: CASSSPGLPRDIQYF

j_call: TRBJ1-5
clone_size: NA
v_call: TRBV7-9
d_call: NA
cdr3_nt: TGTGCCAGCAGCTTAGCGGGTCCCGGAGGCAATCAGCCCCAGCATTTT
cdr3_aa: CASSLAGPGGNQPQHF

j_call: TRBJ2-7
clone_size: NA
v_call: TRBV18
d_call: TRBD2
cdr3_nt: TGTGCCAGCTCACCCGGGACTAGCAGCTACGAGCAGTACTTC
cdr3_aa: CASSPGTSSYEQYF

j_call: TRBJ1-1
clone_size: NA
v_call: TRBV19
d_call: NA
cdr3_nt: TGTGCCAGTAGTATCGGTCGGGCCCCCACTGAAGCTTTCTTT
cdr3_aa: CASSIGRAPTEAFF